The TCR beta chain under discussion was sequenced for a study of regulatory dendritic cells for organ transplantation. Study observations and caveats: Alloreactive memory CD8+ T cell pools varied considerably between individuals. Memory T cells were less diverse than naive, with memory CD8+ most oligoclonal. Mature dendritic cells appeared to drive more memory CD8+ clonal expansion than regulatory ones.

Sequenced by immunoSEQ multiplex PCR; TCRdb stores in-frame clones only, minus some. The sample contains fewer than 40,000 clones, about nine tenths of which appear only once. The CDR3 runs 12 residues. The V end was cut by 4 bases, the J end by 7 bases, with 9 bases between. Germline lookup yields CDR1 SGHNT and CDR2 YYREEE (reference sequence). About this clone: Its antigen is currently unknown.

This clonotype originated in a human donor in good health. Sequencing was carried out using naive CD8+ T cells from blood. As for subset: CD45RA+ naive T cells. The chain recombines TRBV5-4 with TRBJ1-5; D call uncertain. The CDR3 DNA reads TGTGCCAGCAGCGCGGGAGGGCAGCCCCAGCATTTT. This sequence encodes CASSAGGQPQHF.